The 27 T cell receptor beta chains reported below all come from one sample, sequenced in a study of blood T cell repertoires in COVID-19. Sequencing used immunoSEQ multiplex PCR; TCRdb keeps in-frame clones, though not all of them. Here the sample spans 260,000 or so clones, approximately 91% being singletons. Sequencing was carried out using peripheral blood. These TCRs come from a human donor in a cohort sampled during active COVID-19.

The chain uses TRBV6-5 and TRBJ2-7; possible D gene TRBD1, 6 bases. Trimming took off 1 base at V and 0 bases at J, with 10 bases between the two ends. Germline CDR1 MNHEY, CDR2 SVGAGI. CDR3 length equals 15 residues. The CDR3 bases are TGTGCCAGCAGTTACTTGGGGGCGGGCTCCTACGAGCAGTACTTC. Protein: CASSYLGAGSYEQYF.

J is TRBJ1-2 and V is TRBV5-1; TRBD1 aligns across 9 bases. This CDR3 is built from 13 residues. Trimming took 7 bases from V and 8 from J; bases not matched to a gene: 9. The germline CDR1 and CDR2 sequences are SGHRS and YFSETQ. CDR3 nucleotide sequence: TGCGCCAGCTCACCAACAGGGGGCGAGGGCTACACCTTC. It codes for CASSPTGGEGYTF.

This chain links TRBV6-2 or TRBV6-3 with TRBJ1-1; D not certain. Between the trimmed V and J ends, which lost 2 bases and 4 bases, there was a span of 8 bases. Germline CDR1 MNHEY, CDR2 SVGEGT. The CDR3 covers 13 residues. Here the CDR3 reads CASSYGGSTEAFF. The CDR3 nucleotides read TGTGCCAGCAGTTACGGCGGGAGCACTGAAGCTTTCTTT.

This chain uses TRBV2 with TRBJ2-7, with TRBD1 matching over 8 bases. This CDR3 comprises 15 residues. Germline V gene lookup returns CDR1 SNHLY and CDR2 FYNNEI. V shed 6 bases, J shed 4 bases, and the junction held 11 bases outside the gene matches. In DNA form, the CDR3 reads TGTGCCAGCAGGGAGATGGACAGGGTACGGTACGAGCAGTACTTC. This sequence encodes CASREMDRVRYEQYF.

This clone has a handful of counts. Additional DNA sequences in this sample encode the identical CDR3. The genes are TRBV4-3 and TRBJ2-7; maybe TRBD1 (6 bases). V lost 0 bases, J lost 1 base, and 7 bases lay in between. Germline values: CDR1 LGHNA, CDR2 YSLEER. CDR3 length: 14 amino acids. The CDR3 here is CASSQDTGSYEQYF. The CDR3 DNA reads TGCGCCAGCAGCCAAGATACAGGGTCCTACGAGCAGTACTTC.

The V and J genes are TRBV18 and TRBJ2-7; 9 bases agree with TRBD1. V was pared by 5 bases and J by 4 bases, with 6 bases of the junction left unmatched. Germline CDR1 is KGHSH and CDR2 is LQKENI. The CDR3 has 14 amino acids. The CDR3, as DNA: TGTGCCAGCTCAAAAACGGGACAGGGTTACGAGCAGTACTTC. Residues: CASSKTGQGYEQYF.

As DNA, the CDR3 is TGTGCCAGCAGTTACTCCCTGAGCACTGAAGCTTTCTTT. This translates into CASSYSLSTEAFF. This chain links TRBV6-5 with TRBJ1-1; D gene ambiguous. Per germline, CDR1 MNHEY and CDR2 SVGAGI. Trimming shortened V by 0 bases and J by 4 bases, and 6 bases separated the two germline ends. This CDR3 is 13 amino acids long.

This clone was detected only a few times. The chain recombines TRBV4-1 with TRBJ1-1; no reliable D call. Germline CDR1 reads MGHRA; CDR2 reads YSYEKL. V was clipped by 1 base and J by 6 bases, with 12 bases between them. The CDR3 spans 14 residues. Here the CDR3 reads CASSQGALGAEAFF. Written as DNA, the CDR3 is TGCGCCAGCAGCCAAGGGGCCCTGGGAGCTGAAGCTTTCTTT.

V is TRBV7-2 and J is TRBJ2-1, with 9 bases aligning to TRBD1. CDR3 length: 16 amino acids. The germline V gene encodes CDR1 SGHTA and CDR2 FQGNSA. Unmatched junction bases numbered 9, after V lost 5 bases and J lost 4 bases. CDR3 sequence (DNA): TGTGCCAGCAGCGGGGACGGGACAGGGTCGTACAATGAGCAGTTCTTC. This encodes CASSGDGTGSYNEQFF.

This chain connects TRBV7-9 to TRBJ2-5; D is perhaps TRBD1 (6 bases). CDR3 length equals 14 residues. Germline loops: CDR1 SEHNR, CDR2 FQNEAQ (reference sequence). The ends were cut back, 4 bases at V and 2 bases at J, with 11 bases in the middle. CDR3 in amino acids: CASSSDRTQETQYF. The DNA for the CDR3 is TGTGCCAGCAGCTCAGACAGGACACAAGAGACCCAGTACTTC.

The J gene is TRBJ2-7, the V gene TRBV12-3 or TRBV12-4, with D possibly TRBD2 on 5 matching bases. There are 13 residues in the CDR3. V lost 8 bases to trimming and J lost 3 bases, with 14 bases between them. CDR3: CASAGSPSYEQYF. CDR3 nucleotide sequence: TGTGCCAGCGCGGGCAGTCCTAGCTACGAGCAGTACTTC.

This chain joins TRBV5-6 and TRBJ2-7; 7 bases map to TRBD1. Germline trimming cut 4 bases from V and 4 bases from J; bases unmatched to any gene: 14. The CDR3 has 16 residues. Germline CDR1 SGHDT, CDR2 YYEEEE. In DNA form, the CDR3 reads TGTGCCAGCAGCCGCCCAGGGCAGGGGGATTGGTACGAGCAGTACTTC. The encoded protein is CASSRPGQGDWYEQYF.

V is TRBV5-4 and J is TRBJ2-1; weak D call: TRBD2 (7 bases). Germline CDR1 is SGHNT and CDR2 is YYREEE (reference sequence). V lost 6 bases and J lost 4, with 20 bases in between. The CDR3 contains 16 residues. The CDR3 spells CASTPREGRGYNEQFF. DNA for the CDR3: TGTGCCAGCACGCCAAGGGAGGGTAGGGGGTACAATGAGCAGTTCTTC.

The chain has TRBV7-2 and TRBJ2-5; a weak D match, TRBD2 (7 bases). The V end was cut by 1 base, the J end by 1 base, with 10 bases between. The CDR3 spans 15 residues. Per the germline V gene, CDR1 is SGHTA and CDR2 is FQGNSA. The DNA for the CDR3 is TGTGCCAGCAGCTTAGTGGGGGGGCGCCAAGAGACCCAGTACTTC. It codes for CASSLVGGRQETQYF.

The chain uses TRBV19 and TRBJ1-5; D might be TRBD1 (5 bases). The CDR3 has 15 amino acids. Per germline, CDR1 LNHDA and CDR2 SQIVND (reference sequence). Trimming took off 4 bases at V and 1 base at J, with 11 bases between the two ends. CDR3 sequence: CASSRGGLSNQPQHF. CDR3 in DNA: TGTGCCAGTAGTAGGGGGGGGTTGAGCAATCAGCCCCAGCATTTT. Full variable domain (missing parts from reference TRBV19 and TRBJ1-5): DGGITQSPKYLFRKEGQNVTLSCEQNLNHDAMYWYRQDPGQGLRLIYYSQIVNDFQKGDIAEGYSVSREKKESFPLTVTSAQKNPTAFYLCASSRGGLSNQPQHFGDGTRLSIL.

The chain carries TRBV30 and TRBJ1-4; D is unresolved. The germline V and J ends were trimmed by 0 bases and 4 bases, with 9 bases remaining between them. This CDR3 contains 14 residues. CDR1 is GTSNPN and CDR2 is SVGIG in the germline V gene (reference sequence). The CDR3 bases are TGTGCCTGGAGTGTACTAGGCCATAATGAAAAACTGTTTTTT. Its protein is CAWSVLGHNEKLFF.

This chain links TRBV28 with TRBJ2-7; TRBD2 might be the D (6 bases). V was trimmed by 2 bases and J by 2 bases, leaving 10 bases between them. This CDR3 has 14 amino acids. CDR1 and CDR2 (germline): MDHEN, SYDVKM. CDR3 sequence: CASSLREETYEQYF. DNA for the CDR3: TGTGCCAGCAGTTTAAGGGAGGAAACCTACGAGCAGTACTTC.

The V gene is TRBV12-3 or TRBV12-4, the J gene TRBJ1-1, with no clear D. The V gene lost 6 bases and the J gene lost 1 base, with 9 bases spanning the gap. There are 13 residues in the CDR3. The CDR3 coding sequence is TGTGCCAGCAGCCCCAGCGCGAACACTGAAGCTTTCTTT. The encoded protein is CASSPSANTEAFF.

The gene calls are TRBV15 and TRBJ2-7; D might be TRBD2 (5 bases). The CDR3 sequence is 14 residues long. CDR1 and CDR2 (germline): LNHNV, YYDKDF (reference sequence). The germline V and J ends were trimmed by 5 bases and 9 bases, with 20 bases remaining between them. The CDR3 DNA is TGTGCCACCAGCGGTGTGAGGGAAGTTAATGTGCAGTACTTC. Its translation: CATSGVREVNVQYF. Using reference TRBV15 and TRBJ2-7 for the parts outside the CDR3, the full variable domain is DAMVIQNPRYQVTQFGKPVTLSCSQTLNHNVMYWYQQKSSQAPKLLFHYYDKDFNNEADTPDNFQSRRPNTSFCFLDIRSPGLGDTAMYLCATSGVREVNVQYFGPGTRLTVT.

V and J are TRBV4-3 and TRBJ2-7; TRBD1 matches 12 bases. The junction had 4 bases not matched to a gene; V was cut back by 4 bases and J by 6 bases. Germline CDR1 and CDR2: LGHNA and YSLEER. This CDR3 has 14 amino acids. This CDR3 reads CASSPGQGAGEQYF. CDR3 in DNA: TGCGCCAGCAGCCCGGGACAGGGGGCAGGCGAGCAGTACTTC.

CDR3: CAWTGLVMNTEAFF. CDR3 nucleotide sequence: TGTGCCTGGACAGGGCTCGTCATGAACACTGAAGCTTTCTTT. The chain joins TRBV30 to TRBJ1-1; D possibly corresponds to TRBD1 (5 bases). The CDR3 extends over 14 amino acids. The germline CDR1 and CDR2 sequences are GTSNPN and SVGIG (reference sequence). V dropped 4 bases and J dropped 0 bases, with 12 bases sitting between them.

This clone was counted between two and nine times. CDR3 coding DNA: TGTGCCAGTAGTATAGAGGGGGGGAATCAGCCCCAGCATTTT. Translation gives CASSIEGGNQPQHF. The gene calls are TRBV19 and TRBJ1-5; maybe TRBD1 (5 bases). Trimming pared 0 bases from V and 4 bases from J, leaving 7 bases between. The germline V gene encodes CDR1 LNHDA and CDR2 SQIVND (reference sequence). This CDR3 region has 14 residues.

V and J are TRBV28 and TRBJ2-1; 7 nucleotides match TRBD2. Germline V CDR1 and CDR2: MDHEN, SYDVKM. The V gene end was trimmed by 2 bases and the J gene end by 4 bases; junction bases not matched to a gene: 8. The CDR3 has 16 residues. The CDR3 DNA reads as TGTGCCAGCAGTTTAGGTGGGAGGGGCAGGTACAATGAGCAGTTCTTC. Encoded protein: CASSLGGRGRYNEQFF. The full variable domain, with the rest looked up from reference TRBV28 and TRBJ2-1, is DVKVTQSSRYLVKRTGEKVFLECVQDMDHENMFWYRQDPGLGLRLIYFSYDVKMKEKGDIPEGYSVSREKKERFSLILESASTNQTSMYLCASSLGGRGRYNEQFFGPGTRLTVL.

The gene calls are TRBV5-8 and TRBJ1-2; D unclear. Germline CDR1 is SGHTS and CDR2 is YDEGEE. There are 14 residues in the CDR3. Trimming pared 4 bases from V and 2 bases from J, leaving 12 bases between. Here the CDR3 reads CASSQDGKNYGYTF. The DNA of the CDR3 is TGTGCCAGCAGCCAGGACGGGAAAAACTATGGCTACACCTTC.

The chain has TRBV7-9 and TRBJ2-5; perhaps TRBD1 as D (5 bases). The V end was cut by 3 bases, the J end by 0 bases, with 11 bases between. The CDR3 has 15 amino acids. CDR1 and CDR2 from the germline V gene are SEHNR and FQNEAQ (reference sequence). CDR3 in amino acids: CASSFWGSYQETQYF. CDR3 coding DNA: TGTGCCAGCAGCTTTTGGGGCAGCTACCAAGAGACCCAGTACTTC.

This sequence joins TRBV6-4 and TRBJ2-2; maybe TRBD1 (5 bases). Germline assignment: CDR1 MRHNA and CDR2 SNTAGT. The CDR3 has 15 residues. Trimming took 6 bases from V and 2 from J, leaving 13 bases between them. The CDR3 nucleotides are TGTGCCAGCAGCCCCCAGGGAAGAAACACCGGGGAGCTGTTTTTT. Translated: CASSPQGRNTGELFF.

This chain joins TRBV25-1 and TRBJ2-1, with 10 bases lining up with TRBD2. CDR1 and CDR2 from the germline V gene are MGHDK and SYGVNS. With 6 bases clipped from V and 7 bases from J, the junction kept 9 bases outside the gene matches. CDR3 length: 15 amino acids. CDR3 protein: CASSPVTGLANEQFF. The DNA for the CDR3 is TGTGCCAGCAGCCCCGTGACGGGACTAGCGAATGAGCAGTTCTTC.